These 18 T cell receptor beta chains were sequenced from one sample in a study of metastatic and nonmetastatic thyroid tumors. TCRdb re-called the PCR reads through MiXCR. The data contain approximately 12,000 clones, approximately 31% of them singletons. Thyroid surgery had not been preceded by any treatment in any patient. The sequenced material came from tumor tissue. These receptors were collected from a male donor with papillary thyroid cancer or a benign thyroid nodule (not recorded which). Some clones in this sample may be carry-over from other donors' samples.

This clone turned up a few times. The rearrangement joins TRBV6-1 to TRBJ2-7; TRBD2 aligns across 7 bases. CDR1 is MNHNS, CDR2 SASEGT, per germline. This CDR3 spans 16 amino acids. After removal of 6 bases from V and 0 bases from J, the junction contained 11 bases not matched to a gene. CDR3 coding DNA: TGTGCCAGCAGGAATAGTGGGGGGGAAGGCTCCTACGAGCAGTACTTC. It translates to CASRNSGGEGSYEQYF.

This clone is medium-sized in the sample. The V gene is TRBV18, the J gene TRBJ2-2; 8 nucleotides match TRBD2. Germline CDR1 is KGHSH and CDR2 is LQKENI. The ends lost 3 bases at V and 6 bases at J; junction bases unmatched: 6. The CDR3 has 15 residues. The CDR3 spells CASSPGTSRAGELFF. DNA for the CDR3: TGTGCCAGCTCACCTGGGACTAGTCGTGCCGGGGAGCTGTTTTTT.

The sample holds a few counts of this clone. V is TRBV18 and J is TRBJ2-5; 7 bases map to TRBD2. This CDR3 spans 15 amino acids. Per the germline V gene, CDR1 is KGHSH and CDR2 is LQKENI. With 5 bases clipped from V and 5 bases from J, the junction kept 11 bases outside the gene matches. The DNA of the CDR3 is TGTGCCAGCTCATCTGAGAGGGAGGGTCGGGAGACCCAGTACTTC. It is translated as CASSSEREGRETQYF.

This clone is classed as medium-sized (0.01 to 0.1%). V usage is TRBV10-3 and J usage is TRBJ2-7; TRBD1 matches at 7 bases. Germline V gene data show CDR1 as ENHRY and CDR2 as SYGVKD. The trim removed 4 bases at V and 5 bases at J, leaving 11 bases unmatched. This CDR3 spans 15 amino acids. This chain's CDR3 is CAISALGTDGDEQYV. CDR3 bases: TGTGCCATCAGTGCCCTAGGGACAGATGGTGACGAGCAGTACGTC.

This clone is labeled as medium-sized. V gene TRBV3-1 combines with J gene TRBJ1-6; 10 bases agree with TRBD1. The CDR3 is made up of 14 amino acids. Germline lookup yields CDR1 LGHDT and CDR2 YNNKEL (reference sequence). V trimming: 3 bases; J trimming: 9 bases; junction bases outside the gene matches: 2. The CDR3: CASSHGQGGSPLHF. CDR3 bases: TGTGCCAGCAGCCACGGACAGGGGGGTTCACCCCTCCACTTT.

Sample share makes this clone medium-sized. The chain uses TRBV20-1 and TRBJ1-1, with no clear D. Per germline, CDR1 DFQATT and CDR2 SNEGSKA (reference sequence). V was clipped by 5 bases and J by 5 bases, with 12 bases between them. This CDR3 has 12 residues. In DNA, the CDR3 is TGCAGTGCTGATGCTGGTAGGACTGAAGCTTTCTTT. Its translation is CSADAGRTEAFF.

CDR3 loop: CASSPYTEAFF. The CDR3 DNA reads as TGTGCCAGCAGTCCCTACACTGAAGCTTTCTTT. The gene calls are TRBV2 and TRBJ1-1, with D uncertain. Per germline, CDR1 SNHLY and CDR2 FYNNEI. Trimming removed 5 bases at V and 3 bases at J, with 4 bases between. CDR3 size: 11 residues.

This clone was counted ten times or more. The V call is TRBV3-1, the J call TRBJ1-3; D is unclear. Germline V CDR1 and CDR2: LGHDT, YNNKEL (reference sequence). CDR3 size: 13 residues. V was pared by 1 base and J by 7 bases, with 8 bases between. The CDR3 DNA reads as TGTGCCAGCAGCCAAGGGGGTAGCAACACCATATATTTT. This translates into CASSQGGSNTIYF.

This clone is deemed medium-sized. This chain links TRBV5-1 with TRBJ1-1, with D possibly TRBD1 on 5 matching bases. Germline lookup yields CDR1 SGHRS and CDR2 YFSETQ. V lost 7 bases, J lost 5 bases, and 18 bases lay in between. This CDR3 comprises 14 residues. CDR3 in DNA: TGCGCCAGCCAGGGCAATGTGGGAAAGACTGAAGCTTTCTTT. Amino acid sequence: CASQGNVGKTEAFF.

This clone ranks as large (0.1 to 1%). The chain carries TRBV18 and TRBJ2-7; D is undetermined. Per germline, CDR1 KGHSH and CDR2 LQKENI. V lost 3 bases, J lost 2 bases, and 11 bases lay in between. CDR3 length equals 14 residues. The CDR3 is CASSPSSRPYEQYF. The CDR3 DNA follows: TGTGCCAGCTCACCCAGCAGCCGCCCCTACGAGCAGTACTTC.

A few counts support this clone. It is likely a read error, because the conserved phenylalanine at the end of the CDR3 is missing. The limits of the CDR3 on the DNA are not certain, so only TCRdb's listed CDR3 is given. The CDR3 reads CASKGQGVSGELLL. The chain employs TRBV6-1 and TRBJ2-2; TRBD1 reflects the table's D call only, with no check against the DNA. From germline, CDR1 is MNHNS and CDR2 SASEGT. Termini included, the CDR3 measures 14 amino acids.

The gene calls are TRBV12-3 or TRBV12-4 and TRBJ2-2; a possible D gene is TRBD2 (6 bases). The V gene lost 2 bases and the J gene lost 5 bases, with 12 bases spanning the gap. CDR3 size: 15 residues. The CDR3 DNA reads as TGTGCCAGCAGTTTATTCTGCGGGGTAACCGGGGAGCTGTTTTTT. Protein product: CASSLFCGVTGELFF.

The genes are TRBV11-2 and TRBJ2-1; TRBD2 aligns across 11 bases. CDR3 length equals 15 residues. Germline V gives CDR1 SGHAT, CDR2 FQNNGV. J was trimmed by 13 bases and V by 1 base; bases with no gene match: 9. CDR3 nucleotide sequence: TGTGCCAGCAGCTTAGGAACTAGCGGGAGTTATCGACAGTTCTTC. Amino acid sequence: CASSLGTSGSYRQFF.

This chain joins TRBV4-2 and TRBJ1-6, with 12 bases aligning to TRBD1. CDR3 length: 18 amino acids. Looked up from germline, CDR1 is LGHNA and CDR2 is YNFKEQ. Losses at the gene ends were 5 bases for V and 3 bases for J; bases not matched to a gene: 8. CDR3 loop: CASSRTGTGGYYNSPLHF. CDR3 nucleotides: TGTGCCAGCAGCAGAACCGGGACAGGGGGCTACTATAATTCACCCCTCCACTTT.

This clone occurred many times. Other DNA sequences from this sample encode an identical CDR3 as well. The chain couples TRBV12-5 to TRBJ2-1, with 10 bases aligning to TRBD2. This CDR3 has 15 amino acids. Germline V CDR1 and CDR2: LGHNT, FRNRAP. J lost 9 bases, V lost 7 bases, and 12 bases had no gene match. This chain's CDR3 is CASALRLAGVGEQFF. In nucleotides, the CDR3 is TGTGCTAGTGCCCTGCGGCTAGCGGGAGTTGGTGAGCAGTTCTTC.

This clone has ten or more counts. The V and J genes are TRBV6-1 and TRBJ2-1; D gene unclear. The CDR3 has 15 residues. The ends were cut back, 2 bases at V and 0 bases at J, with 8 bases in the middle. The V gene's germline CDR1 is MNHNS and CDR2 SASEGT. This CDR3 reads CASSEYAFSYNEQFF. The DNA of the CDR3 is TGTGCCAGCAGTGAATACGCCTTCTCCTACAATGAGCAGTTCTTC.

The chain has TRBV30 and TRBJ1-3; D is unclear. This CDR3 region has 14 residues. From germline, CDR1 is GTSNPN and CDR2 SVGIG (reference sequence). Trimming cost V 0 bases and J 0 bases, with 6 bases left between them. CDR3 nucleotide sequence: TGTGCCTGGAGTGTAGGTAGCTCTGGAAACACCATATATTTT. Translation: CAWSVGSSGNTIYF.

V is TRBV7-2 and J is TRBJ1-6, with D unclear. The germline gives CDR1 SGHTA, CDR2 FQGNSA. This CDR3 has 15 residues. With 5 bases removed from V and 4 bases from J, the gap between germline ends came to 12 bases. The CDR3, as DNA: TGTGCCAGCAGCCTTACCATAGGATATAATTCACCCCTCCACTTT. Its translation is CASSLTIGYNSPLHF.